These 14 T cell receptor beta chains originate from one sample sequenced in a study of blood T cell repertoires in COVID-19. Some clones are missing from TCRdb's copy, which holds only in-frame ones; the method was immunoSEQ multiplex PCR. The sample contains 300,000 to 350,000 clones, 75% to 90% of which appear only once. The sequenced sample consisted of peripheral blood. These receptors were taken from a woman aged 25 to 39 with COVID-19, enrolled during active disease.

The V and J genes are TRBV5-6 and TRBJ1-1, with D possibly matching TRBD1 (6 bases). V lost 6 bases and J 5 bases, leaving 11 bases between the germline ends. The CDR3 is 12 residues long. Germline CDR1 reads SGHDT; CDR2 reads YYEEEE. The CDR3 DNA sequence: TGTGCCAGCACCGGACAGTCGACTGAAGCTTTCTTT. As protein: CASTGQSTEAFF.

The table lists this clone with a few counts. The rearrangement uses TRBV19 and TRBJ1-4; TRBD1 agrees at 9 bases. J lost 8 bases, V lost 5 bases, and 6 bases had no gene match. This CDR3 contains 14 residues. Germline loops: CDR1 LNHDA, CDR2 SQIVND (reference sequence). CDR3 residues: CASSPGQGVEKLFF. The CDR3, as DNA: TGTGCCAGTAGTCCGGGACAGGGTGTAGAAAAACTGTTTTTT.

This chain connects TRBV3-1 (or the pseudogene TRBV3-2) to TRBJ2-5, with a possible D match to TRBD1 (6 bases). The CDR3 extends over 14 amino acids. Germline assignment: CDR1 LGHDT and CDR2 YNNKEL (reference sequence). V shed 4 bases and J shed 5 bases, with 14 bases lying between them. The CDR3 sequence is CASSRTGFRETQYF. Written as DNA, the CDR3 is TGTGCCAGCAGCCGAACAGGGTTCCGGGAGACCCAGTACTTC.

As concerns this clone: In the same sample, other DNA sequences code for this CDR3. The J gene is TRBJ1-5, the V gene TRBV5-1, with 7 bases fitting TRBD1. The V gene end was trimmed by 0 bases and the J gene end by 4 bases; junction bases not matched to a gene: 4. Germline V lookup: CDR1 SGHRS, CDR2 YFSETQ. The CDR3 loop spans 15 amino acids. The CDR3 DNA sequence: TGCGCCAGCAGCTTGGGACAGGGTGCTAATCAGCCCCAGCATTTT. Residues: CASSLGQGANQPQHF. The full variable domain, in which reference TRBV5-1 and TRBJ1-5 provide the parts outside the CDR3, is KAGVTQTPRYLIKTRGQQVTLSCSPISGHRSVSWYQQTPGQGLQFLFEYFSETQRNKGNFPGRFSGRQFSNSRSEMNVSTLELGDSALYLCASSLGQGANQPQHFGDGTRLSIL.

This chain links TRBV5-1 with TRBJ1-6; perhaps TRBD1 as D (6 bases). The ends were cut back, 4 bases at V and 9 bases at J, with 17 bases in the middle. Looked up from germline, CDR1 is SGHRS and CDR2 is YFSETQ. The CDR3 is 15 amino acids. CDR3 DNA: TGCGCCAGCAGCCGCAGCCCAGGGGAAAGTTCACCCCTCCACTTT. Amino acids: CASSRSPGESSPLHF. The variable domain in full, with the rest retrieved from reference TRBV5-1 and TRBJ1-6, is KAGVTQTPRYLIKTRGQQVTLSCSPISGHRSVSWYQQTPGQGLQFLFEYFSETQRNKGNFPGRFSGRQFSNSRSEMNVSTLELGDSALYLCASSRSPGESSPLHFGNGTRLTVT.

The chain has TRBV28 and TRBJ2-3; the match to TRBD2 covers 7 bases. The CDR3 is made up of 16 amino acids. V dropped 6 bases and J dropped 3; count of bases not matched to a gene: 12. Per the germline V gene, CDR1 is MDHEN and CDR2 is SYDVKM. CDR3 residues: CASSSGASGRTDTQYF. CDR3 bases: TGTGCCAGCAGCTCCGGAGCTAGCGGCAGGACAGATACGCAGTATTTT.

The gene calls are TRBV27 and TRBJ2-3; a possible D gene is TRBD2 (5 bases). With 3 bases removed from V and 4 bases from J, the gap between germline ends came to 8 bases. The CDR3 covers 13 residues. Germline assignment: CDR1 MNHEY and CDR2 SMNVEV (reference sequence). DNA for the CDR3: TGTGCCAGCAGTTTTGCGGGTGCAGATACGCAGTATTTT. This codes for CASSFAGADTQYF.

The genes are TRBV27 and TRBJ2-3, with 8 bases lining up with TRBD2. From germline, CDR1 is MNHEY and CDR2 SMNVEV (reference sequence). This CDR3 contains 15 residues. The junction had 9 bases not matched to a gene; V was cut back by 6 bases and J by 4 bases. The CDR3 DNA reads TGTGCCAGCAGCCTTAGCGGGACCAGGCCAGATACGCAGTATTTT. Amino acids: CASSLSGTRPDTQYF.

J is TRBJ2-7 and V is TRBV28; 10 bases line up with TRBD1. Losses at the gene ends were 5 bases for V and 1 base for J; bases not matched to a gene: 5. The CDR3 has 15 amino acids. Germline V gene sequence: CDR1 MDHEN, CDR2 SYDVKM. The CDR3 here is CASSERDRGSYEQYF. The CDR3 bases are TGTGCCAGCAGTGAACGGGACAGGGGTTCCTACGAGCAGTACTTC.

The DNA for the CDR3 is TGTGCCACCAGCAGAGGAGGAGAAGGATTTGGCTACACCTTC. Residues: CATSRGGEGFGYTF. The chain recombines TRBV15 with TRBJ1-2, with D uncertain. Germline-derived CDR1 and CDR2 are LNHNV and YYDKDF (reference sequence). Trimming removed 1 base from V and 7 bases from J, with 13 bases in between. The CDR3 consists of 14 residues.

J is TRBJ2-1 and V is TRBV7-9; 7 bases fit TRBD2. In germline, CDR1 is SEHNR, CDR2 FQNEAQ (reference sequence). The CDR3 consists of 18 residues. Unmatched junction bases numbered 14, after V lost 5 bases and J lost 1 base. CDR3 sequence: CASSPSVREGPSYNEQFF. In nucleotides, the CDR3 is TGTGCCAGCAGCCCATCCGTGAGGGAGGGCCCTTCCTACAATGAGCAGTTCTTC.

The rearrangement uses TRBV19 and TRBJ1-4; 12 nucleotides agree with TRBD1. The CDR3 length is 17 residues. Germline V gene data show CDR1 as LNHDA and CDR2 as SQIVND (reference sequence). V trimming: 10 bases; J trimming: 3 bases; junction bases outside the gene matches: 12. The CDR3, as DNA: TGTGCCACCAATCCCGGGACAGGGGGCCCCTCTAATGAAAAACTGTTTTTT. This sequence encodes CATNPGTGGPSNEKLFF.

V gene TRBV9 combines with J gene TRBJ2-1, with 10 bases that match TRBD2. Trimming removed 3 bases from V and 2 bases from J; junction bases left unmatched: 5. Germline V gene sequence: CDR1 SGDLS, CDR2 YYNGEE. CDR3 length: 16 residues. The DNA of the CDR3 is TGTGCCAGCAGCGGAACTAGCGGGAACCCCTACAATGAGCAGTTCTTC. Translated, it gives CASSGTSGNPYNEQFF.

This clone was observed once. J is TRBJ1-2 and V is TRBV10-3; 7 bases match TRBD1. The CDR3 covers 17 residues. Trimming removed 2 bases from V and 0 bases from J; junction bases left unmatched: 9. Germline CDR1 and CDR2: ENHRY and SYGVKD. CDR3 nucleotide sequence: TGTGCCATCAGTGAGGTGGGGACAGCCGAAACTAACTATGGCTACACCTTC. This gives the protein CAISEVGTAETNYGYTF.